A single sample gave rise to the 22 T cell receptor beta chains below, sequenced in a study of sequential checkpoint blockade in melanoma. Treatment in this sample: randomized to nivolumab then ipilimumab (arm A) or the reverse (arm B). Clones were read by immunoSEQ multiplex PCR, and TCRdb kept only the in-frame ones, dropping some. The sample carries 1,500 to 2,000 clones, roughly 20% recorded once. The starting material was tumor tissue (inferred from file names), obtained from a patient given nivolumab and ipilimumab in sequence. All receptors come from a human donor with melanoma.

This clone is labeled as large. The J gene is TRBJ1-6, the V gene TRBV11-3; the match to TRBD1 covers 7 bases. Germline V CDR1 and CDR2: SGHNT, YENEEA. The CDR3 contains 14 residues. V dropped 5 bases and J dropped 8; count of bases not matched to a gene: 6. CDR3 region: CASSRGQLDSPLHF. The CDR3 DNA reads TGTGCCAGCAGCCGGGGACAGTTGGATTCACCCCTCCACTTT.

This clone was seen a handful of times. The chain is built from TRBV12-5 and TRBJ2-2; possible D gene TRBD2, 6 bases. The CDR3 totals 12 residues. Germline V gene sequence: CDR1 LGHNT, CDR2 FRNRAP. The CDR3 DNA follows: TGTGCCACCACGGCGGGAACCGGGGAGCTGTTTTTT. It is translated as CATTAGTGELFF. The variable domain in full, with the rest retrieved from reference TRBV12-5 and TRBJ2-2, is DARVTQTPRHKVTEMGQEVTMRCQPILGHNTVFWYRQTMMQGLELLAYFRNRAPLDDSGMPKDRFSAEMPDATLATLKIQPSEPRDSAVYFCATTAGTGELFFGEGSRLTVL.

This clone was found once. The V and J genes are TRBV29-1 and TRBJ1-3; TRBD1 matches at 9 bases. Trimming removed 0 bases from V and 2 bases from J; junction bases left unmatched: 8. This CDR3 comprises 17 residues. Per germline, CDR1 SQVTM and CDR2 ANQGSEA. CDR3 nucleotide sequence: TGCAGCGTTGAAGACCGGGACAGGGATTCGGCTGGAAACACCATATATTTT. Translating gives CSVEDRDRDSAGNTIYF.

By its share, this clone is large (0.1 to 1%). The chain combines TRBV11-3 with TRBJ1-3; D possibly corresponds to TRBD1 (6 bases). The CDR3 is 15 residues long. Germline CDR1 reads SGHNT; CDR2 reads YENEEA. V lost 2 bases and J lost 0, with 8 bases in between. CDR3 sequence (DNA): TGTGCCAGCAGCTTACCGACAGGCTCTGGAAACACCATATATTTT. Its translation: CASSLPTGSGNTIYF.

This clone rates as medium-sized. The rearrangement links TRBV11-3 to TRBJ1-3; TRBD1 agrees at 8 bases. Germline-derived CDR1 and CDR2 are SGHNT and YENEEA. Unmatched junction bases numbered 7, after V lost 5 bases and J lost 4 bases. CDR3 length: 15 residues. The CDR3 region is CASSDTGGTGNTIYF. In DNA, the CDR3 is TGTGCCAGCAGCGATACAGGGGGGACAGGAAACACCATATATTTT.

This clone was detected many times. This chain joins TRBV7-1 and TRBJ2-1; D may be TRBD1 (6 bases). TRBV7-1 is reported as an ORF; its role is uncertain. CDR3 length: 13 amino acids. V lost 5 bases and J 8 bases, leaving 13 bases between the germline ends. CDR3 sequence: CASSRTGNHEQFF. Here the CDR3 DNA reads TGTGCCAGCAGCCGCACAGGGAACCATGAGCAGTTCTTC.

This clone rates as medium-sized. CDR3 in amino acids: CASSVGERAGNYGYTF. The CDR3 DNA reads TGTGCCAGCAGCGTAGGTGAAAGGGCGGGTAACTATGGCTACACCTTC. This chain links TRBV9 with TRBJ1-2; D gene unclear. V was trimmed by 0 bases and J by 1 base, leaving 13 bases between them. The CDR3 is made up of 16 amino acids. Germline V gene sequence: CDR1 SGDLS, CDR2 YYNGEE.

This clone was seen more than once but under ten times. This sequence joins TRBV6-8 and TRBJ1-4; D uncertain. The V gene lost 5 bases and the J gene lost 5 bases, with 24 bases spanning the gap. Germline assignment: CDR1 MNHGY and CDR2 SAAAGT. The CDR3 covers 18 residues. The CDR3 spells CASSDCPSLLVDNEKLFF. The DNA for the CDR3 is TGTGCCAGCAGTGACTGTCCAAGTCTCCTAGTCGACAATGAAAAACTGTTTTTT.

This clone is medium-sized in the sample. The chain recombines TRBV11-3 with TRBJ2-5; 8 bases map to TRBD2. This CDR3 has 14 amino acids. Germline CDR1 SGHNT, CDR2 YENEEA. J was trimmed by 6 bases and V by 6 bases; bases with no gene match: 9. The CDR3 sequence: CASRTGGAGQTQYF. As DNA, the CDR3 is TGTGCCAGCAGAACCGGGGGGGCCGGGCAGACCCAGTACTTC.

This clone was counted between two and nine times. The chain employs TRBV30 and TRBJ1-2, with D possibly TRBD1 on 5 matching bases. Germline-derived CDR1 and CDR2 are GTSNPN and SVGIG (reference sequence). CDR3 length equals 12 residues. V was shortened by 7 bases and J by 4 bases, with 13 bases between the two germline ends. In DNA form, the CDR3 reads TGTGCCTCCACACAGGACGGCTATGGCTACACCTTC. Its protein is CASTQDGYGYTF. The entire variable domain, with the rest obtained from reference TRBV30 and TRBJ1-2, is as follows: SQTIHQWPATLVQPVGSPLSLECTVEGTSNPNLYWYRQAAGRGLQLLFYSVGIGQISSEVPQNLSASRPQDRQFILSSKKLLLSDSGFYLCASTQDGYGYTFGSGTRLTVV.

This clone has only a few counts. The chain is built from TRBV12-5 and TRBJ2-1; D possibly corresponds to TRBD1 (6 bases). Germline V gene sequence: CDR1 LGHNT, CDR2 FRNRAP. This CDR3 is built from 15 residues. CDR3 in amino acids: CASTATDSNYNEQFF. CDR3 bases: TGTGCCAGCACCGCGACGGACAGTAACTACAATGAGCAGTTCTTC.

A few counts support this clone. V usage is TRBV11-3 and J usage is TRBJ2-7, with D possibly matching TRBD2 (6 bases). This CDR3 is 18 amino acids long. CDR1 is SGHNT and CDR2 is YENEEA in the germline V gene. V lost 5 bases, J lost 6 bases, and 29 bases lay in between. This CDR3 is CASSPKPGDDPPTGEQYF. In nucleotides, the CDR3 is TGTGCCAGCAGCCCTAAGCCGGGAGACGATCCTCCTACGGGCGAGCAGTACTTC.

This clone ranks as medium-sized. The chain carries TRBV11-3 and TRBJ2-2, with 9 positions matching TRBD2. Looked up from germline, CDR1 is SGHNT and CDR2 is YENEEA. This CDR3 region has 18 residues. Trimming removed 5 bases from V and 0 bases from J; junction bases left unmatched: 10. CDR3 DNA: TGTGCCAGCAGCCAAGCTGTAGCGGGGGCCGCGAACACCGGGGAGCTGTTTTTT. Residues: CASSQAVAGAANTGELFF.

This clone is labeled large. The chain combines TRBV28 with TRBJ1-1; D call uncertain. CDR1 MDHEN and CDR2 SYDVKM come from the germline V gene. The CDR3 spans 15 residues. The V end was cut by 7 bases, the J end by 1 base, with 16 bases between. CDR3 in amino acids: CASILEGMGNTEAFF. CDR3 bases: TGTGCCAGCATCTTGGAGGGTATGGGGAACACTGAAGCTTTCTTT.

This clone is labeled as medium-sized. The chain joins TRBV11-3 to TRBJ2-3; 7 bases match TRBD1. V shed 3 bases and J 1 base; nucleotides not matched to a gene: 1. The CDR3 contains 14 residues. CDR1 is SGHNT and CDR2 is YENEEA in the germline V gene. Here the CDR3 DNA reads TGTGCCAGCAGCTTCGACAGGGGCACAGATACGCAGTATTTT. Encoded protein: CASSFDRGTDTQYF.

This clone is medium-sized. The CDR3 DNA reads TGTGCCAGCAGCTTACAGTACAGCGGGGGGTTGGAGACCCAGTACTTC. The encoded protein is CASSLQYSGGLETQYF. The chain is built from TRBV11-3 and TRBJ2-5, with 9 nucleotides matching TRBD2. CDR3 length: 16 amino acids. Trimming at V came to 2 bases and at J to 5 bases, leaving 9 bases not matched to a gene. The V gene's germline CDR1 is SGHNT and CDR2 YENEEA.

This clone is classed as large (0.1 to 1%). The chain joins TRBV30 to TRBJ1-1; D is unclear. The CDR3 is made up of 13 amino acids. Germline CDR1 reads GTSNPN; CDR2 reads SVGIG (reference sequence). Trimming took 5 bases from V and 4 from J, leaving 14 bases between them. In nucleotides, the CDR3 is TGTGCCTGGTGGGCCCGAGGCCTCACTGAAGCTTTCTTT. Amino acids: CAWWARGLTEAFF. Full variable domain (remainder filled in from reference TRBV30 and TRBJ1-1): SQTIHQWPATLVQPVGSPLSLECTVEGTSNPNLYWYRQAAGRGLQLLFYSVGIGQISSEVPQNLSASRPQDRQFILSSKKLLLSDSGFYLCAWWARGLTEAFFGQGTRLTVV.

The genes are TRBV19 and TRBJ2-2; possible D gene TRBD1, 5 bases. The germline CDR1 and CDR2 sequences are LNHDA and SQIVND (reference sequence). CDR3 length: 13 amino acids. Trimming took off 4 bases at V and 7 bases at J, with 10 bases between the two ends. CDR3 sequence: CASSRQGGGELFF. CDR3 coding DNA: TGTGCCAGTAGTAGGCAGGGTGGCGGGGAGCTGTTTTTT.

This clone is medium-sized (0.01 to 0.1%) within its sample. This chain's CDR3 is CASSPRRGGEDTQYF. DNA of the CDR3: TGTGCCAGCAGCCCGCGGCGCGGGGGGGAGGATACGCAGTATTTT. This chain connects TRBV6-8 to TRBJ2-3; 9 positions agree with TRBD2. The CDR3 is 15 residues long. The germline V gene encodes CDR1 MNHGY and CDR2 SAAAGT. V was clipped by 6 bases and J by 6 bases; unmatched bases: 10.

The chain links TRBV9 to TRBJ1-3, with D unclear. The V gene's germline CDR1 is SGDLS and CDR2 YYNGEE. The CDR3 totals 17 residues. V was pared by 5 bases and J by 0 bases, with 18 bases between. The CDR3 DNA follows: TGTGCCAGCAGTGAAGCGCTTGGCAGATACTCTGGAAACACCATATATTTT. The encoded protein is CASSEALGRYSGNTIYF.

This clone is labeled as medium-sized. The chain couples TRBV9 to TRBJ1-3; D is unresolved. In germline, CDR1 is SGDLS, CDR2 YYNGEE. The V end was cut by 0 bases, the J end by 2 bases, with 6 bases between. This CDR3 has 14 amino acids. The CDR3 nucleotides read TGTGCCAGCAGCGTAGGGCAGACTGGAAACACCATATATTTT. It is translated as CASSVGQTGNTIYF.

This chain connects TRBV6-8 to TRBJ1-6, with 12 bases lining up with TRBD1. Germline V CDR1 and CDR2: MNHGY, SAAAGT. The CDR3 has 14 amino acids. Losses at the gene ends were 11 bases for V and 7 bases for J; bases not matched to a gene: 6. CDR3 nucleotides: TGTGCCGGGGACAGGGGGCAGAAAAATTCACCCCTCCACTTT. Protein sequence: CAGDRGQKNSPLHF.